The sequence of this TCR beta chain was determined in a study of chemoradiotherapy in HPV16-positive cancers. In the study overall: Candidate HPV-specific T-cell clones and common TCR motifs came from functional assays in two HPV16-positive patients. Findings of the study overall: For HPV16-positive patients, expanding HPV-responsive T cells associated with longer recurrence-free survival. Candidate HPV-specific clones and E7-related TCR motifs grew in tumor during treatment.

Sequencing used immunoSEQ multiplex PCR; TCRdb keeps in-frame clones, though not all of them. The repertoire consists of a few thousand clones, with about 92% occurring once and the leading ten covering roughly 4%. About this clone: Antigen unknown.

Repertoires were sampled repeatedly during chemoradiotherapy. This CDR3 comprises 13 residues. Germline V gene lookup returns CDR1 LNHDA and CDR2 SQIVND (reference sequence). Between the trimmed V and J ends, which lost 5 bases and 8 bases, there was a span of 15 bases. The chain carries TRBV19 and TRBJ1-2; tentative D call: TRBD1 (5 bases). The sequence came from a human donor with HPV-associated anogenital cancer. Collection of the sample occurred from a patient who underwent chemoradiotherapy. In DNA, the CDR3 is TGTGCCAGTAGTCCCCGGGGGGTTGGAGGCTACACCTTC. Protein: CASSPRGVGGYTF.